The 29 T cell receptor beta chains given below trace back to one sample, sequenced in a study of PD-L1 blockade in urothelial cancer. Some clones are missing from TCRdb's copy, which holds only in-frame ones; the method was immunoSEQ multiplex PCR. The repertoire includes tens of thousands of clones, under 90% of them detected once, and 3.2% sits in the top ten. Described time point: pretreatment peripheral blood. The specimen was PBMCs, collected around atezolizumab (anti-PD-L1) treatment. The receptors come from an older man with urothelial cancer.

V and J are TRBV6-6 and TRBJ2-4, with 8 bases identical to TRBD1. V lost 8 bases and J lost 8; bases outside the gene matches: 8. The length of the CDR3 is 13 residues. Per the germline V gene, CDR1 is MNHNY and CDR2 is SVGAGI (reference sequence). CDR3 loop: CASLRGQGHIQYF. The CDR3 DNA is TGTGCCAGCCTCCGAGGACAGGGCCACATTCAGTACTTC.

V gene TRBV12-5 combines with J gene TRBJ2-3; 11 bases agree with TRBD2. The CDR3 consists of 19 residues. Trimming cost V 2 bases and J 0 bases; bases outside gene matches: 10. Germline values: CDR1 LGHNT, CDR2 FRNRAP. The CDR3 DNA is TGTGCTAGTGGTTTGTCCCGGACTAGCGGGCCGCTTAGCACAGATACGCAGTATTTT. As protein: CASGLSRTSGPLSTDTQYF.

This clone was detected once. The chain recombines TRBV6-1 with TRBJ2-7; TRBD1 matches 7 bases. Germline CDR1 MNHNS, CDR2 SASEGT. After removal of 2 bases from V and 2 bases from J, the junction contained 6 bases not matched to a gene. The CDR3 runs 15 residues. The CDR3 region has the DNA TGTGCCAGCAGTGAACAGGGGGTTATAACCTACGAGCAGTACTTC. Its translation: CASSEQGVITYEQYF.

The V and J genes are TRBV11-3 and TRBJ2-3; 12 positions agree with TRBD2. Germline V gene lookup returns CDR1 SGHNT and CDR2 YENEEA. The CDR3 has 13 residues. The J segment lost 11 bases and the V segment lost 5 bases, leaving 5 bases of the junction unmatched. DNA for the CDR3: TGTGCCAGCAGCCGAGGACTAGCGGGGAAGCAGTATTTT. Translated, it gives CASSRGLAGKQYF. Together with reference TRBV11-3 and TRBJ2-3, the CDR3 gives the full variable domain: EAGVVQSPRYKIIEKKQPVAFWCNPISGHNTLYWYLQNLGQGPELLIRYENEEAVDDSQLPKDRFSAERLKGVDSTLKIQPAELGDSAVYLCASSRGLAGKQYFGPGTRLTVL.

The chain couples TRBV9 to TRBJ2-7, with D perhaps matching TRBD1 (5 bases). The CDR3 is 15 amino acids. Germline CDR1 reads SGDLS; CDR2 reads YYNGEE. V was shortened by 1 base and J by 2 bases, with 13 bases between the two germline ends. CDR3 DNA: TGTGCCAGCAGCGTACAGGGATTTCCTCCCTACGAGCAGTACTTC. Amino acids: CASSVQGFPPYEQYF.

The chain employs TRBV15 and TRBJ2-7; weak D call: TRBD2 (5 bases). The CDR3 loop spans 14 amino acids. Deletions cut 1 base from V and 4 bases from J, with 11 bases between. Germline V CDR1 and CDR2: LNHNV, YYDKDF (reference sequence). The chain's CDR3 is CATSRVRGRYEQYF. Written as DNA, the CDR3 is TGTGCCACCAGCAGAGTCCGGGGTCGGTACGAGCAGTACTTC.

The chain uses TRBV9 and TRBJ2-7, with 7 bases lining up with TRBD2. The CDR3 spans 14 residues. Losses at the gene ends were 0 bases for V and 3 bases for J; bases not matched to a gene: 3. CDR1 is SGDLS and CDR2 is YYNGEE in the germline V gene. CDR3 in amino acids: CASSVGQRDYEQYF. CDR3 bases: TGTGCCAGCAGCGTAGGGCAGCGGGACTACGAGCAGTACTTC.

This clone has a handful of counts. The rearrangement links TRBV7-6 to TRBJ1-2, with D hard to call. The germline V gene encodes CDR1 SGHVS and CDR2 FNYEAQ. CDR3 length: 15 amino acids. V lost 5 bases and J lost 7, with 20 bases in between. CDR3 bases: TGTGCCAGCAGCCCACTTGGAGCTATATACGGTGGCTACACCTTC. This sequence encodes CASSPLGAIYGGYTF.

This chain joins TRBV5-1 and TRBJ2-5, with a tentative D call TRBD2 (6 bases). The CDR3 spans 14 residues. CDR1 SGHRS and CDR2 YFSETQ come from the germline V gene. V gave up 3 bases and J gave up 5 bases, with 14 bases separating them. This CDR3 is CASSSGPGGETQYF. The CDR3 coding sequence is TGCGCCAGCAGCTCCGGACCCGGGGGTGAGACCCAGTACTTC. Supplemented by reference TRBV5-1 and TRBJ2-5, the full variable domain reads KAGVTQTPRYLIKTRGQQVTLSCSPISGHRSVSWYQQTPGQGLQFLFEYFSETQRNKGNFPGRFSGRQFSNSRSEMNVSTLELGDSALYLCASSSGPGGETQYFGPGTRLLVL.

This rearrangement joins TRBV5-4 to TRBJ2-3; D remains unclear. Germline CDR1 is SGHNT and CDR2 is YYREEE (reference sequence). V lost 4 bases to trimming and J lost 7 bases, with 10 bases between them. This CDR3 spans 12 amino acids. CDR3: CASSPLGNTQYF. CDR3 nucleotide sequence: TGTGCCAGCAGCCCGCTAGGAAATACGCAGTATTTT.

The J gene is TRBJ1-2, the V gene TRBV19; D is uncertain. Looked up from germline, CDR1 is LNHDA and CDR2 is SQIVND (reference sequence). The CDR3 loop spans 13 amino acids. Trimming pared 1 base from V and 8 bases from J, leaving 11 bases between. The CDR3 nucleotides are TGTGCCAGTAGTATAGCCGGGGTCGGCGGCTACACCTTC. Protein sequence: CASSIAGVGGYTF.

The chain couples TRBV5-6 to TRBJ2-1; the match to TRBD1 covers 7 bases. Germline CDR1 and CDR2: SGHDT and YYEEEE. This CDR3 spans 15 amino acids. The V segment lost 4 bases and the J segment 3 bases; nucleotides outside the gene matches: 7. For the CDR3, the DNA is TGTGCCAGCAGCCAAGGGGGCTCAGGCTACAATGAGCAGTTCTTC. It is translated as CASSQGGSGYNEQFF. The full variable domain, in which reference TRBV5-6 and TRBJ2-1 provide the parts outside the CDR3, is DAGVTQSPTHLIKTRGQQVTLRCSPKSGHDTVSWYQQALGQGPQFIFQYYEEEERQRGNFPDRFSGHQFPNYSSELNVNALLLGDSALYLCASSQGGSGYNEQFFGPGTRLTVL.

This chain connects TRBV7-8 to TRBJ1-1, with a weak D call TRBD1 (6 bases). With 5 bases removed from V and 11 bases from J, the gap between germline ends came to 21 bases. Germline loops: CDR1 SGHVS, CDR2 FQNEAQ. CDR3 length equals 14 residues. This CDR3 is CASSPQGRGTVAFF. The CDR3 nucleotides read TGTGCCAGCAGCCCCCAGGGGCGGGGGACTGTGGCTTTCTTT.

This clone was detected only once. The chain carries TRBV11-1 and TRBJ2-5; 11 bases map to TRBD2. Germline V gene data show CDR1 as SGHAT and CDR2 as FQDESV (reference sequence). Trimming removed 3 bases from V and 2 bases from J; junction bases left unmatched: 5. This CDR3 is built from 16 residues. This CDR3 is CASSFGTSGFQETQYF. CDR3 nucleotide sequence: TGTGCCAGCAGCTTCGGGACTAGCGGATTTCAAGAGACCCAGTACTTC.

This clone came up once. V gene TRBV6-5 combines with J gene TRBJ2-1; 15 bases agree with TRBD2. CDR1 is MNHEY and CDR2 is SVGAGI in the germline V gene. This CDR3 comprises 13 residues. The V and J ends lost 8 bases and 7 bases, in that order; junction bases with no gene match: 0. As DNA, the CDR3 is TGTGCCAGCGGGACTAGCGGGGGGAATGAGCAGTTCTTC. Its translation: CASGTSGGNEQFF.

The V and J genes are TRBV10-3 and TRBJ1-4; D ambiguous. Germline CDR1 ENHRY, CDR2 SYGVKD. Trimming stripped 2 bases from V and 0 bases from J, with 10 bases between. This CDR3 is 16 amino acids long. In DNA form, the CDR3 reads TGTGCCATCAGTGAGGACTTTTTTGCAACTAATGAAAAACTGTTTTTT. This translates into CAISEDFFATNEKLFF.

The chain joins TRBV5-1 to TRBJ2-5; 7 bases are shared with TRBD2. This CDR3 contains 15 residues. V lost 0 bases, J lost 10 bases, and 12 bases stayed unmatched. Germline-derived CDR1 and CDR2 are SGHRS and YFSETQ. The CDR3 nucleotides are TGCGCCAGCAGCTTGGAAGCGGGGCCGGCTCGAGACCAGTACTTC. It is translated as CASSLEAGPARDQYF.

The V gene is TRBV4-1, the J gene TRBJ1-2, with a tentative D call TRBD1 (6 bases). CDR1 is MGHRA and CDR2 is YSYEKL in the germline V gene. The V and J ends lost 4 bases and 6 bases respectively, with 18 bases between them. The CDR3 contains 15 residues. The CDR3 loop is CASSRPGGAGDGYTF. CDR3 coding DNA: TGCGCCAGCAGCCGACCGGGAGGGGCAGGGGATGGCTACACCTTC.

This chain links TRBV28 with TRBJ2-7, with 10 bases lining up with TRBD2. Germline CDR1 and CDR2: MDHEN and SYDVKM. Trimming took 5 bases from V and 4 from J; bases not matched to a gene: 11. The CDR3 is 16 residues long. CDR3 region: CASSPLTSGVGYEQYF. The CDR3 nucleotides read TGTGCCAGCAGTCCACTAACTAGCGGGGTAGGGTACGAGCAGTACTTC.

As DNA, the CDR3 is TGTGCCAGCAGTTTCCGTGGACTAGCGGGAGGTCACACCGGGGAGCTGTTTTTT. Protein sequence: CASSFRGLAGGHTGELFF. The genes are TRBV27 and TRBJ2-2; 14 bases fit TRBD2. Looked up from germline, CDR1 is MNHEY and CDR2 is SMNVEV (reference sequence). The CDR3 runs to 18 residues. The V gene end was trimmed by 3 bases and the J gene end by 3 bases; junction bases not matched to a gene: 6.

The chain links TRBV29-1 to TRBJ1-4; D is uncertain. Germline-derived CDR1 and CDR2 are SQVTM and ANQGSEA. The CDR3 covers 13 residues. Between the trimmed V and J ends, which lost 7 bases and 6 bases, there was a span of 15 bases. The CDR3 DNA sequence: TGCAGCGCTCGGATCAGCGGGGATGAAAAACTGTTTTTT. Its protein product is CSARISGDEKLFF.

The V call is TRBV5-1, the J call TRBJ2-5; 7 bases line up with TRBD2. Per the germline V gene, CDR1 is SGHRS and CDR2 is YFSETQ. The CDR3 runs 11 residues. V trimming: 5 bases; J trimming: 13 bases; junction bases outside the gene matches: 8. The CDR3 region has the DNA TGCGCCAGCAGGTTGCGGGACTACCCGTACTTC. Translated: CASRLRDYPYF.

This chain links TRBV4-1 with TRBJ2-5; 7 nucleotides line up with TRBD2. Per the germline V gene, CDR1 is MGHRA and CDR2 is YSYEKL. The CDR3 runs 15 residues. The ends lost 1 base at V and 5 bases at J; junction bases unmatched: 7. DNA of the CDR3: TGCGCCAGCAGCCAAGTAGGAGCGGGAAGGGAGACCCAGTACTTC. This sequence encodes CASSQVGAGRETQYF.

The CDR3, as DNA: TGCGCCAGCAGAAAGGGACTAGCGGAACCATACGAGCAGTACTTC. Protein sequence: CASRKGLAEPYEQYF. The chain is built from TRBV5-1 and TRBJ2-7; 11 bases map to TRBD2. Germline lookup yields CDR1 SGHRS and CDR2 YFSETQ. CDR3 size: 15 residues. The trim removed 5 bases at V and 4 bases at J, leaving 8 bases unmatched.

The chain has TRBV5-4 and TRBJ2-5, with D possibly TRBD2 on 5 matching bases. Germline V gene data show CDR1 as SGHNT and CDR2 as YYREEE (reference sequence). This CDR3 is 13 amino acids long. Trimming pared 10 bases from V and 4 bases from J, leaving 17 bases between. CDR3 nucleotide sequence: TGTGCCTGCGCTGGGAGTCCCGGAGAGACCCAGTACTTC. This encodes CACAGSPGETQYF.

The CDR3 DNA is TGTGCCAGCAGTTCCCCCGGGGGGGCGGGAGGGCGGGAGCAGTTCTTC. Translated, it gives CASSSPGGAGGREQFF. The V and J genes are TRBV28 and TRBJ2-1, with TRBD2 matching 9 bases. V shed 4 bases and J 10 bases; nucleotides not matched to a gene: 14. Germline V gene data show CDR1 as MDHEN and CDR2 as SYDVKM. The length of the CDR3 is 16 residues.

The rearrangement joins TRBV7-9 to TRBJ1-2; 9 nucleotides match TRBD1. CDR1 is SEHNR, CDR2 FQNEAQ, per germline (reference sequence). J was trimmed by 5 bases and V by 5 bases; bases with no gene match: 6. This CDR3 is built from 14 residues. The chain's CDR3 is CASSRGTGSYGYTF. DNA of the CDR3: TGTGCCAGCAGCAGGGGGACAGGGTCGTATGGCTACACCTTC.

CDR3 nucleotides: TGTGCCAGTAGCCACCAGACAGGGGGCGGCTCCTACAATGAGCAGTTCTTC. This translates into CASSHQTGGGSYNEQFF. The V call is TRBV19, the J call TRBJ2-1; TRBD1 aligns across 10 bases. Germline lookup yields CDR1 LNHDA and CDR2 SQIVND (reference sequence). The ends lost 6 bases at V and 0 bases at J; junction bases unmatched: 8. This CDR3 has 17 amino acids.

The chain links TRBV2 to TRBJ2-7; TRBD2 aligns across 7 bases. The length of the CDR3 is 14 residues. The junction had 6 bases not matched to a gene; V was cut back by 5 bases and J by 2 bases. Germline CDR1 SNHLY, CDR2 FYNNEI. CDR3 in amino acids: CASSLSSGAYEQYF. The CDR3 DNA reads TGTGCCAGCAGTCTTTCTAGCGGAGCCTACGAGCAGTACTTC. Filled out from reference TRBV2 and TRBJ2-7, the complete variable domain reads EPEVTQTPSHQVTQMGQEVILRCVPISNHLYFYWYRQILGQKVEFLVSFYNNEISEKSEIFDDQFSVERPDGSNFTLKIRSTKLEDSAMYFCASSLSSGAYEQYFGPGTRLTVT.